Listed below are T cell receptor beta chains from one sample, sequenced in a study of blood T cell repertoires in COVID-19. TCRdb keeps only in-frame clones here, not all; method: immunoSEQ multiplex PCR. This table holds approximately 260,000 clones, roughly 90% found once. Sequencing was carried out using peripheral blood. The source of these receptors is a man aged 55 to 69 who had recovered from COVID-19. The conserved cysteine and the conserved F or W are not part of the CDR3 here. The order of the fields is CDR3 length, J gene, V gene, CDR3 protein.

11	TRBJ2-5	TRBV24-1	ATSVQGQETQY
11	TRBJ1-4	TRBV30	AWSVRLTAMVF
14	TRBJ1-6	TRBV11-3	ASSSTCGTGYSPLH
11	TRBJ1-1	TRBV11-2	ASSLRTNTEAF
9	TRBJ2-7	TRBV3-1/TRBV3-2	ASSDRNEQY
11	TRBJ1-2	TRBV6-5	ASMRGGNYGYT
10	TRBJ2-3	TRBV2	ASKGGTDTQY
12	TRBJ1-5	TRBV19	ASSLDRAGQPQH
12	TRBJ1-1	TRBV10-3	AISRTGGDTEAF
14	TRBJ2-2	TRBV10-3	AISESIGGLIGELF
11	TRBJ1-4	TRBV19	ASSTSTNEKLF
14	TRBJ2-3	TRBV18	ASSPGDRVHPDTQY
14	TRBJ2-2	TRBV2	ASSKAAGQNTGELF
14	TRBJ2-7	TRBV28	ASSLWGAGISYEQY
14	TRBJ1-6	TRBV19	ASSPDSGTGWSPLH